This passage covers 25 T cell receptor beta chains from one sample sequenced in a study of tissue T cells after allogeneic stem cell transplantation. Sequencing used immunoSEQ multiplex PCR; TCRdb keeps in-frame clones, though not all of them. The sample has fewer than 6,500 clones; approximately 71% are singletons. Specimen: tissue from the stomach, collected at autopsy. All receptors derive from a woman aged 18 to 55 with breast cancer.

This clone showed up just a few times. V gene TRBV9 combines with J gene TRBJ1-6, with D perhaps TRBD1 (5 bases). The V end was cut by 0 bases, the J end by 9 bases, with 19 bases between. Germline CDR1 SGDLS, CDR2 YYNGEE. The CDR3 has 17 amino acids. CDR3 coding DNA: TGTGCCAGCAGCGTAGAAGGGGATCTCACAATGGGTTCACCCCTCCACTTT. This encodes CASSVEGDLTMGSPLHF. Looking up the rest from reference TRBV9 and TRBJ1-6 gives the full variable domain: DSGVTQTPKHLITATGQRVTLRCSPRSGDLSVYWYQQSLDQGLQFLIQYYNGEERAKGNILERFSAQQFPDLHSELNLSSLELGDSALYFCASSVEGDLTMGSPLHFGNGTRLTVT.

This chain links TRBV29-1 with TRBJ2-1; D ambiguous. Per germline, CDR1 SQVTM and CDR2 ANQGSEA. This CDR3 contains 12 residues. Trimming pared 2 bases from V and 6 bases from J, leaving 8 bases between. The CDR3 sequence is CSVEWAGNEQFF. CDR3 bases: TGCAGCGTTGAATGGGCAGGCAATGAGCAGTTCTTC.

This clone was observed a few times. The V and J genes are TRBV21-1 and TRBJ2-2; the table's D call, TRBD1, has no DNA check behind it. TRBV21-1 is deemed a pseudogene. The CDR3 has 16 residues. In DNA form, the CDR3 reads TGTGCCAGCAGCCCCCGCACAGGGGGGTACACCGGGGAGCTGTTTTTT. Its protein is CASSPRTGGYTGELFF.

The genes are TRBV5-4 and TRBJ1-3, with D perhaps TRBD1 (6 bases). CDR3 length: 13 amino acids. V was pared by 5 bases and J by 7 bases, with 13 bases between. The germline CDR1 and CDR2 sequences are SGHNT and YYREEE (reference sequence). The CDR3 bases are TGTGCCAGCAGGATGACAGGCCGGAACACCATATATTTT. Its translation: CASRMTGRNTIYF.

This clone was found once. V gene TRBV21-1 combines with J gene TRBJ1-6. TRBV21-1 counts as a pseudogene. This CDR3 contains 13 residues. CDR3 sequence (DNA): TGTGCCAGCAGCAAAGTTGTTAATTCACCCCTCCACTTT. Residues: CASSKVVNSPLHF.

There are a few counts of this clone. CDR3 residues: CASSINNLGREDYGYTF. CDR3 nucleotide sequence: TGTGCCAGTAGTATAAATAACCTGGGCAGGGAGGACTATGGCTACACCTTC. This chain connects TRBV19 to TRBJ1-2, with D possibly being TRBD1 (5 bases). Trimming removed 2 bases at V and 3 bases at J, with 19 bases between. Looked up from germline, CDR1 is LNHDA and CDR2 is SQIVND (reference sequence). This CDR3 spans 17 amino acids.

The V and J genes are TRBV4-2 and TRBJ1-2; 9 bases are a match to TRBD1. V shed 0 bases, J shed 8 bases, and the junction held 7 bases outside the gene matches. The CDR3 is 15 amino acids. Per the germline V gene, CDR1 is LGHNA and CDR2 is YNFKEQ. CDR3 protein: CASSQDRGQGGGYTF. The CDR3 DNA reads TGTGCCAGCAGCCAAGATCGGGGACAGGGAGGCGGCTACACCTTC.

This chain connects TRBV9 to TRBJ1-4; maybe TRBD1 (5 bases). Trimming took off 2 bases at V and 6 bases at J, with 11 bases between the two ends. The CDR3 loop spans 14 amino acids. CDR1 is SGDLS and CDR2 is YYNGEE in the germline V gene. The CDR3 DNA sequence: TGTGCCAGCAGCGTTCAGGGAGGGGATGAAAAACTGTTTTTT. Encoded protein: CASSVQGGDEKLFF.

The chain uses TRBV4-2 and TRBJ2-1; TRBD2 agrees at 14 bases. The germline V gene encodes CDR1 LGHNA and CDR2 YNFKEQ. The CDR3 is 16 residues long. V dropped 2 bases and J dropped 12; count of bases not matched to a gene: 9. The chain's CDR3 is CASSQSQGTSGSRQFF. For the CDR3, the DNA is TGTGCCAGCAGCCAAAGCCAGGGGACTAGCGGGAGTCGGCAGTTCTTC.

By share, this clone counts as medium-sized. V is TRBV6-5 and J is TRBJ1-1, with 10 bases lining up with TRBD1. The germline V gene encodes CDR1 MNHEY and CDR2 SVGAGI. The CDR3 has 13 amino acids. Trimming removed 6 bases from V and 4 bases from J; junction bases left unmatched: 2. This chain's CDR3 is CASSWDRGTEAFF. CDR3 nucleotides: TGTGCCAGCAGCTGGGACAGGGGCACTGAAGCTTTCTTT.

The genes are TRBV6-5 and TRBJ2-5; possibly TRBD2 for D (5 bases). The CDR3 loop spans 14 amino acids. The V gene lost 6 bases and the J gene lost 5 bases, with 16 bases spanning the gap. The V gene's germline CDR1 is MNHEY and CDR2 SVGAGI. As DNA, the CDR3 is TGTGCCAGCAGGCGGGCGGAAGGCAGGGAGACCCAGTACTTC. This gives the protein CASRRAEGRETQYF.

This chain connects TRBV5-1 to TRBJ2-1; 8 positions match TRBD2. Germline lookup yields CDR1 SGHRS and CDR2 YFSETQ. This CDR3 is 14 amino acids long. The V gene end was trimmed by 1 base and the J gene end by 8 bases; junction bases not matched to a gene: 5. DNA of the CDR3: TGCGCCAGCAGCTTGATCGGGGGGGCTTATGAGCAGTTCTTC. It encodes CASSLIGGAYEQFF.

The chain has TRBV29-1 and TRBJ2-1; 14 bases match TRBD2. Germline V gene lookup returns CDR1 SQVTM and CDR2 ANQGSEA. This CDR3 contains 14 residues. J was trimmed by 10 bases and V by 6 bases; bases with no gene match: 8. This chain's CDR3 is CSVRGTSGSQEQFF. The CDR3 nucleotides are TGCAGCGTCCGGGGGACTAGCGGGAGCCAGGAGCAGTTCTTC.

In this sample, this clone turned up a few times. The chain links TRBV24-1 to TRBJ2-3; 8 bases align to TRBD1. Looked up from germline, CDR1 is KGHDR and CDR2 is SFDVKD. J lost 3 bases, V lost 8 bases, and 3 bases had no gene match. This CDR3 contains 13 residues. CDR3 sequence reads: CATTGGLTDTQYF. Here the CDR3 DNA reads TGTGCCACCACAGGGGGCTTAACAGATACGCAGTATTTT.

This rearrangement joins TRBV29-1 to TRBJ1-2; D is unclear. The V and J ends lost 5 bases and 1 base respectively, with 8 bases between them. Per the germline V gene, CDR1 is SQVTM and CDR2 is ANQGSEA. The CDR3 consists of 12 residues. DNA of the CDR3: TGCAGCGTTCGGCACAGTAACTATGGCTACACCTTC. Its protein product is CSVRHSNYGYTF.

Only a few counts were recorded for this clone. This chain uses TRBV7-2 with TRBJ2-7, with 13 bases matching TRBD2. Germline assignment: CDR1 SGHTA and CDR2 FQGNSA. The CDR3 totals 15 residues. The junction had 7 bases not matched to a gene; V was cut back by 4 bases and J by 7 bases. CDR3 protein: CASSSGLAGVNEQYF. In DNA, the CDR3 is TGTGCCAGCAGCTCAGGACTAGCGGGAGTGAATGAGCAGTACTTC.

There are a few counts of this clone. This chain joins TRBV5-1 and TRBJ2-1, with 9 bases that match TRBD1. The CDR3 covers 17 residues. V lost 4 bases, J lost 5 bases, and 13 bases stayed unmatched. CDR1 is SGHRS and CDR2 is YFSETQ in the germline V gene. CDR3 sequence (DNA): TGCGCCAGCAGCCTGAACCCCCCGGGACAGGGCCACAATGAGCAGTTCTTC. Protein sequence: CASSLNPPGQGHNEQFF.

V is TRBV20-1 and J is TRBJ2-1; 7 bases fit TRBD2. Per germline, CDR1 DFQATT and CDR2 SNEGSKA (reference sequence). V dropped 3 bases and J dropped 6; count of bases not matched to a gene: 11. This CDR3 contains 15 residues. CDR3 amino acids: CSASETSSGGNEQFF. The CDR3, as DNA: TGCAGTGCTAGTGAGACTAGCAGTGGGGGCAATGAGCAGTTCTTC.

In nucleotides, the CDR3 is TGTGCCACCAGCATGGAAGGGACAGGGACCTACAATGAGCAGTTCTTC. Translated: CATSMEGTGTYNEQFF. The chain uses TRBV15 and TRBJ2-1, with 9 bases aligning to TRBD1. Trimming took 4 bases from V and 2 from J; bases not matched to a gene: 6. Germline V lookup: CDR1 LNHNV, CDR2 YYDKDF (reference sequence). CDR3 length: 16 amino acids.

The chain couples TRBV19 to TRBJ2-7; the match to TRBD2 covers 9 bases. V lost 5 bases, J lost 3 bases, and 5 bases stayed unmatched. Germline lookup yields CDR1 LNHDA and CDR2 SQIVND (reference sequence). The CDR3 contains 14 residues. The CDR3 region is CASSDSSGDYEQYF. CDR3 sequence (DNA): TGTGCCAGTAGTGATTCTAGCGGGGACTACGAGCAGTACTTC.

Here the CDR3 reads CASSSQGRQPQHF. Written as DNA, the CDR3 is TGTGCCAGCAGTTCACAGGGGAGGCAGCCCCAGCATTTT. This chain links TRBV27 with TRBJ1-5; 7 positions match TRBD1. V was clipped by 4 bases and J by 7 bases; unmatched bases: 4. The CDR3 extends over 13 amino acids. CDR1 and CDR2 from the germline V gene are MNHEY and SMNVEV (reference sequence).

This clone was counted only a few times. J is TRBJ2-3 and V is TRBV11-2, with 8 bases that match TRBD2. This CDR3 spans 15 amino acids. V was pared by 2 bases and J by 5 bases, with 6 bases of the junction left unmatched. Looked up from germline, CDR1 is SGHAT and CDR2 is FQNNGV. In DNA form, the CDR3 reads TGTGCCAGCAGCTTACTCGGGGGGGCCGTAGATACGCAGTATTTT. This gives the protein CASSLLGGAVDTQYF.

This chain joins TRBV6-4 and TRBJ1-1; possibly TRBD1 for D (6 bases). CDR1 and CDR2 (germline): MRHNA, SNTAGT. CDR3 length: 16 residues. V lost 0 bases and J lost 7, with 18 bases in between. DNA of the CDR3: TGTGCCAGCAGTGACTCAGGGCGGCAGGGGTTAGGTGAAGCTTTCTTT. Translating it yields CASSDSGRQGLGEAFF.

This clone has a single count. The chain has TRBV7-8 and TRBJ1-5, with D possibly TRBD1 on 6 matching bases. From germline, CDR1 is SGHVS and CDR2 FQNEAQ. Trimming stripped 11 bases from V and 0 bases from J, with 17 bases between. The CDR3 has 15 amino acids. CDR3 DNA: TGTGCCGCGAGGGGGACACCCTATAGCAATCAGCCCCAGCATTTT. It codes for CAARGTPYSNQPQHF.

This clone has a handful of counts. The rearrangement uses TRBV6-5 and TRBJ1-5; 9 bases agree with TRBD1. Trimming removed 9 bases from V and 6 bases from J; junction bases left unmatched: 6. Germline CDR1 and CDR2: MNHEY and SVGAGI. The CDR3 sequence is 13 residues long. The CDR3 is CASTGGAGQPQHF. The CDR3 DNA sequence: TGTGCCAGTACAGGGGGCGCCGGTCAGCCCCAGCATTTT.